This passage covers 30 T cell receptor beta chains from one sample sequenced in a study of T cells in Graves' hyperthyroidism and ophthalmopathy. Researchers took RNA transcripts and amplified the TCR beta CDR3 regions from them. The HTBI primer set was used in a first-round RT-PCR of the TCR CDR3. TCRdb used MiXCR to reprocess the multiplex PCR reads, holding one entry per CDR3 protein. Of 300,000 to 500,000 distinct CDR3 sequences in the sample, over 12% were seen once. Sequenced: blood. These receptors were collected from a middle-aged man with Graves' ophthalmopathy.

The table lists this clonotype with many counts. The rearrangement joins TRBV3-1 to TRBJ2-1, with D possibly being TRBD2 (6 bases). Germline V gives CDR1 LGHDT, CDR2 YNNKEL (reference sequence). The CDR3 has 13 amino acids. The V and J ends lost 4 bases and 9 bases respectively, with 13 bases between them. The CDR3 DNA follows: TGTGCCAGCAGCCCTCGGACTACTGGTGAGCAGTTCTTC. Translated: CASSPRTTGEQFF.

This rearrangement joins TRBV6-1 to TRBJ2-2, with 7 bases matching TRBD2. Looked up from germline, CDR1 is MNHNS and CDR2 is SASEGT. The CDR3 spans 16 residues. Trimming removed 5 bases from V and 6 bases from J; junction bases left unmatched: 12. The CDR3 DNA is TGTGCCAGCAGTTTATCCAATAGCGGGCTAGCCGGGGAGCTGTTTTTT. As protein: CASSLSNSGLAGELFF.

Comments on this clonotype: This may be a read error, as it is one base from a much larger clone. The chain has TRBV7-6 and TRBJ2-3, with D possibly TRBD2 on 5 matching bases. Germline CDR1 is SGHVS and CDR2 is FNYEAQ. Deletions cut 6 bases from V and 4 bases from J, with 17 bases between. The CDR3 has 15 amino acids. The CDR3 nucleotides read TGTGCCAGCAGTTCAGAGGGCCAGTCCCCAGATACGCAGTATTTT. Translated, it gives CASSSEGQSPDTQYF.

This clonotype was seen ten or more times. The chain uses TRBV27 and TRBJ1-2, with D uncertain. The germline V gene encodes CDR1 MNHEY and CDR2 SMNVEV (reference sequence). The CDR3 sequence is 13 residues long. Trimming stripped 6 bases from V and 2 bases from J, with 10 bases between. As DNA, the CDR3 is TGTGCCAGCAGCCTCGGCGGGAACTATGGCTACACCTTC. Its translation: CASSLGGNYGYTF.

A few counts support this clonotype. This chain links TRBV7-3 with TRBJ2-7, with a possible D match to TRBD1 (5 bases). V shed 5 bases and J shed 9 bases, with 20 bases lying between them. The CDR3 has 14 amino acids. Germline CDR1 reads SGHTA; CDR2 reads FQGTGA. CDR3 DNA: TGTGCCAGCAGCCCTGACCCAGGGAATCCCCGGCAGTACTTC. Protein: CASSPDPGNPRQYF.

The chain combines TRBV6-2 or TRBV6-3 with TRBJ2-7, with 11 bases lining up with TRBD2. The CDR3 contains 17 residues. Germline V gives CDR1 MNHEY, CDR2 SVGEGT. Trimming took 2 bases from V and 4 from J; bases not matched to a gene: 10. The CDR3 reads CASSYAPLAGDIYEQYF. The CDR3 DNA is TGTGCCAGCAGTTACGCCCCACTAGCGGGAGATATATACGAGCAGTACTTC.

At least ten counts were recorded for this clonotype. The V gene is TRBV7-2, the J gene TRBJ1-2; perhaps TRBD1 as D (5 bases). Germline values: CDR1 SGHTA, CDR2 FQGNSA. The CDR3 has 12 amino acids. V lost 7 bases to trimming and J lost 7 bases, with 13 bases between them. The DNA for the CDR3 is TGTGCCAGCACCCCGGGGACGGGTGGCTACACCTTC. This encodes CASTPGTGGYTF.

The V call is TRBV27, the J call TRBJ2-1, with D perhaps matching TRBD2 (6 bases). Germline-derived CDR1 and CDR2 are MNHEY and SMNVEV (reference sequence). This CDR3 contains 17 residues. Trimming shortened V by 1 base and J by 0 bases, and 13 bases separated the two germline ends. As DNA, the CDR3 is TGTGCCAGCAGTTTATATCTTCCCGGGAGCTCCTACAATGAGCAGTTCTTC. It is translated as CASSLYLPGSSYNEQFF.

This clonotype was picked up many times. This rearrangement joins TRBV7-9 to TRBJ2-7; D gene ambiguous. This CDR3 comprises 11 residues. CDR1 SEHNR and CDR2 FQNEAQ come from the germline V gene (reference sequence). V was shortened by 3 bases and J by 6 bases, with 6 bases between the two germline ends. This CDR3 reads CASSFPSEQYF. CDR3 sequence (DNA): TGTGCCAGCAGCTTTCCTTCCGAGCAGTACTTC.

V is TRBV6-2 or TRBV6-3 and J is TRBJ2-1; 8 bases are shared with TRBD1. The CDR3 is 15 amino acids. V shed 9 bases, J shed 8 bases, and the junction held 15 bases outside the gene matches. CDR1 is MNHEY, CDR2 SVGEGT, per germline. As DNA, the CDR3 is TGTGCCAGAGGGTCCACCGGACAGGGCCACGATGAGCAGTTCTTC. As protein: CARGSTGQGHDEQFF.

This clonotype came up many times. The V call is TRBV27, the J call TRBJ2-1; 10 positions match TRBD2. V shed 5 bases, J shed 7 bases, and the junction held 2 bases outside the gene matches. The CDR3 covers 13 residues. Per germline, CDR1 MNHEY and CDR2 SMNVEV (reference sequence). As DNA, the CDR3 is TGTGCCAGCAGTCCTAGCGGGAGAAATGAGCAGTTCTTC. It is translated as CASSPSGRNEQFF.

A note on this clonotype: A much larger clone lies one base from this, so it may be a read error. The CDR3 sequence: CASSYLQVNTEAFF. CDR3 nucleotides: TGTGCCAGCAGTTACTTACAAGTGAACACTGAAGCTTTCTTT. The V and J genes are TRBV6-2 or TRBV6-3 and TRBJ1-1; D unclear. The CDR3 spans 14 residues. The ends were cut back, 1 base at V and 0 bases at J, with 6 bases in the middle. Germline CDR1 and CDR2: MNHEY and SVGEGT.

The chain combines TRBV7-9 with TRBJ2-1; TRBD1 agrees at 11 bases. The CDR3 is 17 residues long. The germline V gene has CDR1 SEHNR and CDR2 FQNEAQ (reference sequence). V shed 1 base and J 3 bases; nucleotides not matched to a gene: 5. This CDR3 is CASSLGLGTGGYNEQFF. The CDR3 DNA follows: TGTGCCAGCAGCTTAGGGCTCGGGACAGGGGGCTACAATGAGCAGTTCTTC.

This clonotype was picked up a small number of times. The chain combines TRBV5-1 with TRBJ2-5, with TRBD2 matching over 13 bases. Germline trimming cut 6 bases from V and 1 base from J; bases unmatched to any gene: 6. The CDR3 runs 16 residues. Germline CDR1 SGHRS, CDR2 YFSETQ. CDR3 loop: CASTPLAGGSQETQYF. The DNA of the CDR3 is TGCGCCAGCACCCCACTAGCGGGAGGGAGCCAAGAGACCCAGTACTTC.

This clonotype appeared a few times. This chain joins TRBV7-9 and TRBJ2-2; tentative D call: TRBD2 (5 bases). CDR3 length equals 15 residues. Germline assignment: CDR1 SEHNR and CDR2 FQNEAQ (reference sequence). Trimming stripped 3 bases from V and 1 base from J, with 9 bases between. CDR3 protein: CASSFVRGNTGELFF. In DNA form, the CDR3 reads TGTGCCAGCAGCTTTGTCCGGGGGAACACCGGGGAGCTGTTTTTT.

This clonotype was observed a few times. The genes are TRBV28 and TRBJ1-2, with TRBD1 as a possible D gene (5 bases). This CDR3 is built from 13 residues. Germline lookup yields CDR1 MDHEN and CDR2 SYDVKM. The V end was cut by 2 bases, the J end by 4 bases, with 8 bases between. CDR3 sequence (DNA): TGTGCCAGCAGTTTACCGGGGACCTATGGCTACACCTTC. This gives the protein CASSLPGTYGYTF.

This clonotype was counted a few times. CDR3 residues: CASSGLKGPQYF. The CDR3 bases are TGTGCCAGCAGTGGATTGAAGGGACCTCAGTACTTC. The chain uses TRBV7-8 and TRBJ2-5; D tentatively fits TRBD1 or TRBD2 (5 bases each). Trimming removed 6 bases at V and 11 bases at J, with 16 bases between. CDR3 size: 12 residues. The germline V gene has CDR1 SGHVS and CDR2 FQNEAQ.

CDR3 coding DNA: TGTGCCAGTAGTCCCCGGGACAGGCCTGTTGAAAAACTGTTTTTT. Translation: CASSPRDRPVEKLFF. The V and J genes are TRBV19 and TRBJ1-4; 8 bases map to TRBD1. The CDR3 spans 15 residues. V was clipped by 5 bases and J by 7 bases; unmatched bases: 9. Looked up from germline, CDR1 is LNHDA and CDR2 is SQIVND (reference sequence).

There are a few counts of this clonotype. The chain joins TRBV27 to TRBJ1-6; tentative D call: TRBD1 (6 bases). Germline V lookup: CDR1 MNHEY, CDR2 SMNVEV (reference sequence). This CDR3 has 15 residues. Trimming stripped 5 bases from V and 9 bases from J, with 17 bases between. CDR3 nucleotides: TGTGCCAGCAGTGCGACAGGCCTCTTCGGTTCACCCCTCCACTTT. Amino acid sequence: CASSATGLFGSPLHF.

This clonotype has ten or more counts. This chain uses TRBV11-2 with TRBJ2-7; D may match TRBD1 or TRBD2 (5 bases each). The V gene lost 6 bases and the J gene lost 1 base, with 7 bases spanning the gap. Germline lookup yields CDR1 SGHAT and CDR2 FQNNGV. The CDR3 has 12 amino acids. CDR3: CASRGVSYEQYF. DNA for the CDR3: TGTGCCAGCAGGGGGGTTTCCTACGAGCAGTACTTC.

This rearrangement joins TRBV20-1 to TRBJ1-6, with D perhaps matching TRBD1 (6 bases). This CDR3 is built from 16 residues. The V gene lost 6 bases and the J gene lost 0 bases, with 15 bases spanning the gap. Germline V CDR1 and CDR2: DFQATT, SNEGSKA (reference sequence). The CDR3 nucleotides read TGCAGTGCGATATCCGGAGGGGGCTCCTATAATTCACCCCTCCACTTT. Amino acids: CSAISGGGSYNSPLHF.

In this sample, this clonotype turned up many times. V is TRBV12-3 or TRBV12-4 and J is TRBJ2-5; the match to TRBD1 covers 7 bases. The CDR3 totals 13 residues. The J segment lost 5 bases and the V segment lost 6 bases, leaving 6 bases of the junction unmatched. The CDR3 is CASSRDSLETQYF. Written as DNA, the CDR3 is TGTGCCAGCAGCCGGGACAGCCTTGAGACCCAGTACTTC.

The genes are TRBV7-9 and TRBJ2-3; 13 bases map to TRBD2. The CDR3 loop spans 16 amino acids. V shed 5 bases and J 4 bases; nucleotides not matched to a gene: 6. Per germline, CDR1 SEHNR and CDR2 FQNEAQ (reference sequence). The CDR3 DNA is TGTGCCAGCAGCACGACTAGCGGGAGGTTGGCAGATACGCAGTATTTT. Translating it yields CASSTTSGRLADTQYF.

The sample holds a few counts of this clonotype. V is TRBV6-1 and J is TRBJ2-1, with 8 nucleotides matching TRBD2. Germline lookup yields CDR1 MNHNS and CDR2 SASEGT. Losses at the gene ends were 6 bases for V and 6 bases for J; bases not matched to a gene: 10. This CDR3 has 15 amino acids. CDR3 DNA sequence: TGTGCCAGCAGCCCGAGCGGGAGCATTCTCAATGAGCAGTTCTTC. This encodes CASSPSGSILNEQFF.

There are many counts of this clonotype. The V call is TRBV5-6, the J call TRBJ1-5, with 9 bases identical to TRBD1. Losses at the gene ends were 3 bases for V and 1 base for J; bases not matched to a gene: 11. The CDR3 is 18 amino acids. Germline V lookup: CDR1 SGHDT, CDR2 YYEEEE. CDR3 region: CASSSYRDRVRSNQPQHF. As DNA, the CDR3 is TGTGCCAGCAGCTCTTACCGGGACAGGGTAAGGAGCAATCAGCCCCAGCATTTT.

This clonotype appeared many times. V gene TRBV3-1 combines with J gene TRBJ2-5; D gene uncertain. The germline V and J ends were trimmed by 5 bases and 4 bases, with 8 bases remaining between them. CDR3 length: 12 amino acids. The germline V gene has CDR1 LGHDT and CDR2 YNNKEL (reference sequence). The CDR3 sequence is CASSAMAETQYF. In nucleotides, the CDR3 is TGTGCCAGCAGCGCCATGGCAGAGACCCAGTACTTC.

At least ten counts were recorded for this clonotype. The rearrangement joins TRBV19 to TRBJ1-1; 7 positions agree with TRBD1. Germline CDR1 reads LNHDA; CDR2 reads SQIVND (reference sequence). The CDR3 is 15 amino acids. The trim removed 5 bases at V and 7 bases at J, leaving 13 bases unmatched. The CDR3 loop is CASSLRDSVTNEAFF. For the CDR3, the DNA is TGTGCCAGTAGTTTAAGGGACAGTGTGACTAATGAAGCTTTCTTT.

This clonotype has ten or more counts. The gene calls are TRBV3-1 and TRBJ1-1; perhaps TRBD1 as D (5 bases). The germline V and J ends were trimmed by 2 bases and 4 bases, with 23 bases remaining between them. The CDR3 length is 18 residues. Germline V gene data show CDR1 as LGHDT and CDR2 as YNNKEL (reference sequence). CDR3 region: CASSQFAHRGGGGTEAFF. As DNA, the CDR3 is TGTGCCAGCAGCCAATTTGCGCATCGTGGGGGAGGTGGCACTGAAGCTTTCTTT.

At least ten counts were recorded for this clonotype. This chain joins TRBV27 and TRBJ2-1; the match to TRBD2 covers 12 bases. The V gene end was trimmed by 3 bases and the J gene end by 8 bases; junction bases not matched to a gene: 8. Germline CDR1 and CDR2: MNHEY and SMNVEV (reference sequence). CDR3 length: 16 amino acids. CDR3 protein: CASSLAGTSGFYEQFF. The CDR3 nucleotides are TGTGCCAGCAGTTTGGCCGGGACTAGCGGGTTCTATGAGCAGTTCTTC.

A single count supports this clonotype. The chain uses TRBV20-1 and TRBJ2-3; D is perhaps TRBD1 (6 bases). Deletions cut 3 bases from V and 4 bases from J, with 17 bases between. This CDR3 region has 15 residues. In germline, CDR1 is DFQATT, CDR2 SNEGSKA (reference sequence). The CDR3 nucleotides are TGCAGTGCTAGCCCCAGGGGCCGAGGACCAGATACGCAGTATTTT. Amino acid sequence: CSASPRGRGPDTQYF.